Listed below are T cell receptor beta chains from one sample, sequenced in a study of early T cells in non-severe SARS-CoV-2 infection. TCRdb recomputed calls from the 5' RACE reads with MiXCR, one row per CDR3 protein. Among tens of thousands of distinct CDR3 sequences listed, roughly 12% were seen once. The sample taken for sequencing was whole blood. Receptors originate from an adult who was a healthcare worker with PCR-confirmed SARS-CoV-2 infection or an uninfected control (not recorded which). Each CDR3 is given with its conserved first and last residue. The order of the fields is CDR3 length, V gene, J gene, D gene, clone size, CDR3 DNA, CDR3 protein. A D gene is named only where the DNA matches it firmly. Not every row has a clone size; where given, it reads once, few, many or a size class.

>15|TRBV4-2|TRBJ2-7|TRBD2|-
TGTGCCAGCAGCCAAGGGGGGGGATCCCTATACGAGCAGTACTTC
CASSQGGGSLYEQYF
>14|TRBV7-2|TRBJ2-3|-|-
TGTGCCAGCAGCGATTGGCCCAACACAGATACGCAGTATTTT
CASSDWPNTDTQYF
>14|TRBV5-1|TRBJ2-5|-|few
TGCGCCAGCAGCCGGCCCGAGGCAAGGGAGACCCAGTACTTC
CASSRPEARETQYF
>14|TRBV18|TRBJ2-5|-|many
TGTGCCAGCTCACCCGACCAGGCCCAAGAGACCCAGTACTTC
CASSPDQAQETQYF
>14|TRBV7-3|TRBJ2-5|TRBD2|few
TGTGCCAGCAGCTTAACTAGCGGGAGCGAGACCCAGTACTTC
CASSLTSGSETQYF
>19|TRBV3-1|TRBJ2-3|TRBD2|-
TGTGCCAGCAGCCAAAGAGGCGGGAGAGCCACGGACACTGGAGATACGCAGTATTTT
CASSQRGGRATDTGDTQYF
>9|TRBV29-1|TRBJ1-1|-|few
TGCAGCGTGAACACTGAAGCTTTCTTT
CSVNTEAFF
>17|TRBV7-9|TRBJ2-3|-|many
TGTGCCAGCAGCCTATCGGAATTAAGACCTAGCACAGATACGCAGTATTTT
CASSLSELRPSTDTQYF
>12|TRBV7-6|TRBJ2-7|-|few
TGTGCCAGCAGCCCCCGGCAGGATGAGCAGTACTTC
CASSPRQDEQYF
>14|TRBV2|TRBJ2-3|-|many
TGTGCCAGCAGTATCCAGCGCCTCGCGGTTACGCAGTATTTT
CASSIQRLAVTQYF
>12|TRBV3-1|TRBJ2-1|-|once
TGTGCCAGCAGCGTACGAGACAATGAGCAGTTCTTC
CASSVRDNEQFF
>15|TRBV7-2|TRBJ2-7|TRBD2|-
TGTGCCAGCAGCGTCCAAGGACTAGTAGAAGACGAGCAGTACTTC
CASSVQGLVEDEQYF
>13|TRBV5-8|TRBJ2-7|-|many
TGTGCCAGCAGCTTAGTTACCCACTACGAGCAGTACTTC
CASSLVTHYEQYF
>17|TRBV30|TRBJ2-7|TRBD1|-
TGTGCCTGGAATACGTTCCCCAGGGGGCAATTCTCCTACGAGCAGTACTTC
CAWNTFPRGQFSYEQYF
>14|TRBV5-4|TRBJ1-3|TRBD1|-
TGTGCCAGCAGCCGCGGACAGGCTGGAAACACCATATATTTT
CASSRGQAGNTIYF
>14|TRBV29-1|TRBJ2-1|TRBD1|medium-sized
TGCAGCCTTGCTCGGGACAGGGGGTACAATGAGCAGTTCTTC
CSLARDRGYNEQFF
>16|TRBV20-1|TRBJ2-2|TRBD1|many
TGCAGTGCTACCCGACAGGGGGCGTTCGACACCGGGGAGCTGTTTTTT
CSATRQGAFDTGELFF
>13|TRBV29-1|TRBJ1-5|TRBD1|many
TGCAGCGTCGGACAGGGGAGCAATCAGCCCCAGCATTTT
CSVGQGSNQPQHF
>12|TRBV6-2/TRBV6-3|TRBJ2-5|TRBD2|-
TGTGCCAGCAGTCAGCGGGAGAAGACCCAGTACTTC
CASSQREKTQYF
>15|TRBV7-6|TRBJ2-1|TRBD1|-
TGTGCCAGCAGCTTGGGACAGGGGGCCTACAATGAGCAGTTCTTC
CASSLGQGAYNEQFF
>15|TRBV7-9|TRBJ2-5|-|-
TGTGCCAGCAGCCCCTCCGGGACACTCCAAGAGACCCAGTACTTC
CASSPSGTLQETQYF
>13|TRBV18|TRBJ2-5|TRBD1|many
TGTGCCAGCTCATTACAGGGGACGGAGACCCAGTACTTC
CASSLQGTETQYF
>11|TRBV20-1|TRBJ2-7|-|-
TGCAGTGCAACGGGGTACTACGAGCAGTACTTC
CSATGYYEQYF
>13|TRBV7-9|TRBJ1-1|-|few
TGTGCCAGCAGCACGGGGGACGGCACTGAAGCTTTCTTT
CASSTGDGTEAFF
>13|TRBV7-9|TRBJ1-1|-|many
TGTGCCAAAATACAGGATCTGAACACTGAAGCTTTCTTT
CAKIQDLNTEAFF
>17|TRBV10-2|TRBJ2-3|TRBD2|few
TGCGCCAGCAGTCTAGGGACTAGCGTCCCTGGTGCAGATACGCAGTATTTT
CASSLGTSVPGADTQYF
>9|TRBV29-1|TRBJ2-5|-|few
TGCAGCGTTGGAGAGACCCAGTACTTC
CSVGETQYF
>13|TRBV9|TRBJ2-2|-|few
TGTGCCAGCAGCGTAGCAGATTCCGGGGAGCTGTTTTTT
CASSVADSGELFF
>14|TRBV18|TRBJ2-4|TRBD1|few
TGTGCCAGCTCTCAGACAGGGGCCAAAAACATTCAGTACTTC
CASSQTGAKNIQYF
>16|TRBV3-2|TRBJ2-5|-|few
TGTGCCAGCAGCCAAGAAGGCGGGAGGGTCGGAGAGACCCAGTACTTC
CASSQEGGRVGETQYF
>15|TRBV19|TRBJ2-5|TRBD1|few
TGTGCCAGTAGTTCGACCGGGACAGGGGGAGAGACCCAGTACTTC
CASSSTGTGGETQYF
>13|TRBV21-1|TRBJ1-1|-|-
TGTGCCAGCAGCAAGAGGGAGGCAGGGGGAGCTTTCTTT
CASSKREAGGAFF
>15|TRBV3-1|TRBJ1-1|-|few
TGTGCCAGCAGCCGAGGAATCAGGGAGAACACTGAAGCTTTCTTT
CASSRGIRENTEAFF
>19|TRBV7-8|TRBJ2-1|TRBD2|few
TGTGCCAGCAGCTTAGTTTCCCTAGCCGTGAGCGGGAGACCCAATGAGCAGTTCTTC
CASSLVSLAVSGRPNEQFF
>15|TRBV12-5|TRBJ2-4|-|-
TGTGCTAGTGGTTTGGGGGGGACCCCCAAAAACATTCAGTACTTC
CASGLGGTPKNIQYF
>14|TRBV20-1|TRBJ1-3|TRBD1|-
TGCAGTGCACAGGACAGGGGCTCTGGAAACACCATATATTTT
CSAQDRGSGNTIYF
>13|TRBV5-1|TRBJ2-7|-|-
TGCGCCAGCAGCTATGCCTTGGGTCTCGAGCAGTACTTC
CASSYALGLEQYF
>16|TRBV19|TRBJ2-2|-|once
TGTGCCAGTAGTATAAGGGGGACATGGAACACCGGGGAGCTGTTTTTT
CASSIRGTWNTGELFF
>15|TRBV6-1|TRBJ2-3|TRBD1|few
TGTGCCAGCAGTGAAAGGCAGGGGGCGACGGATACGCAGTATTTT
CASSERQGATDTQYF
>13|TRBV12-3/TRBV12-4|TRBJ1-5|-|few
TGTGCCAGCAGTTTGGATGCCAATCAGCCCCAGCATTTT
CASSLDANQPQHF
>14|TRBV12-3/TRBV12-4|TRBJ2-7|-|-
TGTGCCAGCAGTTCGGGACGGGACGCCTACGAGCAGTACTTC
CASSSGRDAYEQYF
>13|TRBV3-1|TRBJ2-1|-|-
TGTGCCAGCAGCCGAAGCGGAAACAATGAGCAGTTCTTC
CASSRSGNNEQFF
>16|TRBV7-9|TRBJ2-3|TRBD2|-
TGTGTCAGCAGCTCCCTTCTAGCGGGAAACACAGATACGCAGTATTTT
CVSSSLLAGNTDTQYF
>15|TRBV18|TRBJ2-7|-|-
TGTGCCAGCTCACCACGACAGGGAGGGGTCTACGAGCAGTACTTC
CASSPRQGGVYEQYF
>14|TRBV9|TRBJ1-5|TRBD1|-
TGTGCCAGCAGCAGGACAGGGGCCAATCAGCCCCAGCATTTT
CASSRTGANQPQHF
>14|TRBV10-2|TRBJ2-4|-|many
TGCGCCAGCTATCCTGTGGAGGCCAAAAACATTCAGTACTTC
CASYPVEAKNIQYF
>15|TRBV6-1|TRBJ1-5|-|few
TGTGCCAGCAGTGGGCGGGGATATAGCAATCAGCCCCAGCATTTT
CASSGRGYSNQPQHF
>13|TRBV7-9|TRBJ2-3|TRBD2|-
TGTGCCAGCAGACTAGCGGGCACAGATACGCAGTATTTT
CASRLAGTDTQYF
>16|TRBV7-2|TRBJ2-7|TRBD2|-
TGTGCCAGCACCGAGGTGGGACTAGCGGAAGCCTACGAGCAGTACTTC
CASTEVGLAEAYEQYF
>14|TRBV19|TRBJ2-4|TRBD2|-
TGTGCCAGTAGACTAGCGGGAAGCAAAAACATTCAGTACTTC
CASRLAGSKNIQYF
>15|TRBV6-5|TRBJ2-3|TRBD1|-
TGTGCCAGCAGTTTAACAGGGGTTATCTCAGATACGCAGTATTTT
CASSLTGVISDTQYF
>18|TRBV4-2|TRBJ2-3|TRBD2|few
TGTGCCAGCAGCCAAGATCTACCGACTAGCGGGAGTTCAGATACGCAGTATTTT
CASSQDLPTSGSSDTQYF
>19|TRBV21-1|TRBJ2-3|-|few
TGTGCCAGCAGCAAATCCCAACTAGGTGTCGGCGTTAACACAGATACGCAGTATTTT
CASSKSQLGVGVNTDTQYF
>16|TRBV13|TRBJ1-4|-|many
TGTGCCAGCAGCCAGAGGGGGGTAGGCCTCGCGGAAAAACTGTTTTTT
CASSQRGVGLAEKLFF
>16|TRBV9|TRBJ2-1|TRBD2|few
TGTGCCAGCAGCCTTAGGGGACTAGCGGGAGTCAATGAGCAGTTCTTC
CASSLRGLAGVNEQFF
>15|TRBV12-3/TRBV12-4|TRBJ2-7|-|once
TGTGCCAGCAGTTTAGCGGCTAGATTCCCCTTCGAGCAGTACTTC
CASSLAARFPFEQYF
>16|TRBV12-3/TRBV12-4|TRBJ2-3|-|few
TGTGCCAGCAGTCCCCGGACCCGAGTCCGCACAGATACGCAGTATTTT
CASSPRTRVRTDTQYF